Below, 8 T cell receptor beta chains from the same sample are listed, as sequenced in a study of blood T cell repertoires in COVID-19. Assay: immunoSEQ multiplex PCR; the TCRdb copy retains only in-frame clones and omits some. The table has under 300,000 clones, 70% to 85% seen once. Sequenced material: peripheral blood. All receptors come from a human donor with COVID-19, enrolled during active disease. The donor label of this sample is uncertain.

The rearrangement links TRBV9 to TRBJ2-3; 9 bases are a match to TRBD1. Germline V CDR1 and CDR2: SGDLS, YYNGEE. V lost 3 bases and J lost 5; bases outside the gene matches: 10. The CDR3 loop spans 16 amino acids. CDR3 in amino acids: CASSAHGDRVGDTQYF. The CDR3 region has the DNA TGTGCCAGCAGCGCCCATGGGGACAGGGTGGGAGATACGCAGTATTTT.

The V call is TRBV9, the J call TRBJ2-5; 8 bases map to TRBD2. Trimming cost V 4 bases and J 0 bases; bases outside gene matches: 14. Germline CDR1 reads SGDLS; CDR2 reads YYNGEE. The CDR3 runs to 18 residues. The CDR3 region is CASSSRASSGLYQETQYF. In DNA, the CDR3 is TGTGCCAGCAGCTCCCGGGCCTCTAGCGGGTTGTACCAAGAGACCCAGTACTTC.

The sample holds one count of this clone. The chain combines TRBV2 with TRBJ2-1, with D perhaps TRBD2 (6 bases). The V gene lost 4 bases and the J gene lost 7 bases, with 26 bases spanning the gap. This CDR3 region has 18 residues. Germline CDR1 is SNHLY and CDR2 is FYNNEI. This CDR3 is CASSALPLALVHKNEQFF. The CDR3 nucleotides are TGTGCCAGCAGTGCCCTACCACTAGCATTGGTACATAAAAATGAGCAGTTCTTC.

The rearrangement joins TRBV5-1 to TRBJ2-3; 8 bases line up with TRBD2. CDR1 is SGHRS and CDR2 is YFSETQ in the germline V gene. The CDR3 has 16 amino acids. Germline trimming cut 5 bases from V and 0 bases from J; bases unmatched to any gene: 8. In DNA, the CDR3 is TGCGCCAGCAGACTAGCGGTGGGGTGGAGCACAGATACGCAGTATTTT. This gives the protein CASRLAVGWSTDTQYF.

This clone was detected a few times. CDR3 in amino acids: CASSIAGPSTNTGELFF. CDR3 DNA: TGTGCCAGTAGTATAGCTGGGCCCTCCACGAACACCGGGGAGCTGTTTTTT. V and J are TRBV19 and TRBJ2-2; D gene unclear. The V end was cut by 1 base, the J end by 0 bases, with 12 bases between. The CDR3 has 17 residues. In germline, CDR1 is LNHDA, CDR2 SQIVND (reference sequence).

V gene TRBV27 combines with J gene TRBJ1-1, with 7 positions matching TRBD1. Germline V gene data show CDR1 as MNHEY and CDR2 as SMNVEV (reference sequence). The ends lost 4 bases at V and 0 bases at J; junction bases unmatched: 8. The CDR3 totals 16 residues. The CDR3 region has the DNA TGTGCCAGCAGTTCCGCCGCCAGGGGGATGAACACTGAAGCTTTCTTT. Amino acids: CASSSAARGMNTEAFF.

V usage is TRBV9 and J usage is TRBJ1-4; a weak D match, TRBD1 (6 bases). The CDR3 length is 15 residues. From germline, CDR1 is SGDLS and CDR2 YYNGEE. The ends were cut back, 3 bases at V and 8 bases at J, with 17 bases in the middle. DNA of the CDR3: TGTGCCAGCAGCGCCTCACAGGGAATTGGGGAAAAACTGTTTTTT. This gives the protein CASSASQGIGEKLFF. Together with reference TRBV9 and TRBJ1-4, the CDR3 gives the full variable domain: DSGVTQTPKHLITATGQRVTLRCSPRSGDLSVYWYQQSLDQGLQFLIQYYNGEERAKGNILERFSAQQFPDLHSELNLSSLELGDSALYFCASSASQGIGEKLFFGSGTQLSVL.

This chain joins TRBV4-1 and TRBJ2-1; 11 bases are a match to TRBD2. The CDR3 length is 17 residues. Per the germline V gene, CDR1 is MGHRA and CDR2 is YSYEKL. Trimming at V came to 5 bases and at J to 7 bases, leaving 13 bases not matched to a gene. The CDR3 region is CASSNFPGTSGKNEQFF. The CDR3 bases are TGCGCCAGCAGCAACTTTCCCGGGACTAGCGGAAAAAATGAGCAGTTCTTC.